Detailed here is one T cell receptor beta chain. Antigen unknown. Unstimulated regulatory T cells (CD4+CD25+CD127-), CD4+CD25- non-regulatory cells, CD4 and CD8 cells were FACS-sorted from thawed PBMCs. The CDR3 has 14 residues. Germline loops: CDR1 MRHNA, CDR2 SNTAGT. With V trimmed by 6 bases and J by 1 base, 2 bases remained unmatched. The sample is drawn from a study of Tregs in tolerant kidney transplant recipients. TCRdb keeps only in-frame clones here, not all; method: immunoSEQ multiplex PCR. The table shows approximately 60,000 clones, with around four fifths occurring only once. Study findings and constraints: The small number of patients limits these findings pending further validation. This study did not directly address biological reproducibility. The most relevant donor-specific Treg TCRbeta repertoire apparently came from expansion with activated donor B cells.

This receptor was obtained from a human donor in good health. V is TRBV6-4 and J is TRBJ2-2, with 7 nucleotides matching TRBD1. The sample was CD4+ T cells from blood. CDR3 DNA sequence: TGTGCCAGCAGAGGGGACAGGAACACCGGGGAGCTGTTTTTT. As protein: CASRGDRNTGELFF.